This T cell receptor (beta chain) stems from a study of shared clonotypes between healthy human individuals. Turning to the study itself: Contributing individuals were two females and three males aged 18 to 49. Study results and caveats: Generation probabilities of non-shared clonotypes were lower (relative to those shared by all four donors).

Division of CD4+ cells produced a CD45RA+ naive subset and a CD45RA-negative memory subset. With 5 bases clipped from V and 6 bases from J, the junction kept 8 bases outside the gene matches. Germline V gene lookup returns CDR1 SGHTA and CDR2 FQGNSA. This CDR3 contains 15 residues. Several immunoSEQ plates held equal portions of the genomic DNA taken from each subset. Repertoires were generated with immunoSEQ multiplex PCR, while TCRdb's copy carries only in-frame clones and drops some. Here the sample spans about 1,500,000 clones, 96% being singletons. Regarding this clone: What it recognizes is unknown.

The chain joins TRBV7-2 to TRBJ2-1; 9 positions agree with TRBD1. The receptor's source is a man aged 30 to 39 in good health. Sequencing used naive CD4+ T cells sorted from blood. Subset denoted: CD45RA+ positively selected. DNA for the CDR3: TGTGCCAGCAGCCGCCAGGGACAGGGTCTCAATGAGCAGTTCTTC. Translation: CASSRQGQGLNEQFF.